The next 21 T cell receptor beta chains were all read from a single sample in a study of T cells expressing NK-cell markers. TCRdb reanalyzed the 5' RACE reads and collapses them to one entry per CDR3 protein, without DNA. The table for this sample gives a few hundred thousand distinct CDR3 sequences. The material sequenced was blood T cells: a sorted CD56 or NKG2C T cell subset, CD4+ or CD8+ T cells, or bulk PBMC T cells (not recorded which). These receptors came from a man aged 18 to 69 in good health.

CDR3: CASRLIAGSTGELFF. V gene TRBV11-2 combines with J gene TRBJ2-2; TCRdb's D gene call, TRBD2, goes unchecked for lack of DNA. The CDR3 totals 15 residues. Germline V gene sequence: CDR1 SGHAT, CDR2 FQNNGV.

The rearrangement links TRBV7-2 to TRBJ1-5. The CDR3 is made up of 13 amino acids. Germline V gene data show CDR1 as SGHTA and CDR2 as FQGNSA. CDR3 sequence: CASSFYEREPQHF.

The chain uses TRBV20-1 and TRBJ2-3; TCRdb outputs TRBD2, but without DNA this stays unchecked. CDR3 size: 13 residues. CDR1 and CDR2 (germline): DFQATT, SNEGSKA (reference sequence). The CDR3: CSDRDYRADTQYF.

The rearrangement links TRBV5-1 to TRBJ2-5; the TRBD1 assignment by TCRdb is unverifiable without DNA. This CDR3 has 15 amino acids. In germline, CDR1 is SGHRS, CDR2 YFSETQ. The chain's CDR3 is CASSLRPGPGETQYF.

This sequence joins TRBV20-1 and TRBJ2-7; TCRdb's D call, TRBD2, is unchecked because there is no DNA. Per germline, CDR1 DFQATT and CDR2 SNEGSKA (reference sequence). CDR3 length equals 16 residues. The CDR3 protein is CSARGSEAGGRYEQYF.

CDR3 region: CASIKDTGVAKNYGYTF. The V gene is TRBV5-6, the J gene TRBJ1-2; checking the TCRdb D call of TRBD1 is not possible without DNA. Germline CDR1 and CDR2: SGHDT and YYEEEE. The CDR3 runs 17 residues.

The rearrangement uses TRBV7-3 and TRBJ2-3; the D call from TCRdb, TRBD1, cannot be confirmed without DNA. The CDR3 is made up of 13 amino acids. Per the germline V gene, CDR1 is SGHTA and CDR2 is FQGTGA. CDR3 sequence reads: CASSRDLTDTQYF. Full variable domain (rest looked up from reference TRBV7-3 and TRBJ2-3): GAGVSQTPSNKVTEKGKYVELRCDPISGHTALYWYRQSLGQGPEFLIYFQGTGAADDSGLPNDRFFAVRPEGSVSTLKIQRTERGDSAVYLCASSRDLTDTQYFGPGTRLTVL.

The chain employs TRBV28 and TRBJ1-2; no DNA is available, so the TRBD1 call from TCRdb remains unchecked. The germline V gene encodes CDR1 MDHEN and CDR2 SYDVKM. This CDR3 is built from 13 residues. CDR3 in amino acids: CGDRRGANYGYTF.

The chain employs TRBV20-1 and TRBJ2-5; without DNA, the TCRdb call of TRBD2 cannot be checked. The CDR3 loop spans 16 amino acids. Germline V CDR1 and CDR2: DFQATT, SNEGSKA (reference sequence). This CDR3 is CSASPGASGGQETQYF.

The chain recombines TRBV29-1 with TRBJ2-7. The germline CDR1 and CDR2 sequences are SQVTM and ANQGSEA. The length of the CDR3 is 11 residues. The CDR3 reads CSSLWEGEQYF.

This CDR3 reads CSASSGLGWNTEAFF. The J gene is TRBJ1-1, the V gene TRBV20-1. Germline CDR1 and CDR2: DFQATT and SNEGSKA (reference sequence). The CDR3 runs to 15 residues.

This sequence joins TRBV4-1 and TRBJ2-5; TCRdb calls TRBD2, which cannot be checked without DNA. The CDR3 sequence is 15 residues long. Germline CDR1 and CDR2: MGHRA and YSYEKL. CDR3 sequence reads: CASSQVNRAGGTQYF.

The chain joins TRBV7-7 to TRBJ2-7; TCRdb names TRBD1, which stays unverified in the absence of DNA. This CDR3 contains 15 residues. The V gene's germline CDR1 is SSHAT and CDR2 FNYEAQ (reference sequence). CDR3 region: CASSIGTGDSYEQYF.

The chain has TRBV24-1 and TRBJ1-5; TCRdb proposes TRBD1, but this gene call is untestable without DNA. The CDR3 runs 16 residues. Germline V CDR1 and CDR2: KGHDR, SFDVKD. The CDR3 here is CATSEAGTGDNQPQHF.

V and J are TRBV10-3 and TRBJ2-3; as DNA is missing, the TRBD2 call by TCRdb cannot be tested. In germline, CDR1 is ENHRY, CDR2 SYGVKD. The CDR3 has 16 residues. The CDR3 here is CAISAGLATSTDTQYF.

J is TRBJ2-7 and V is TRBV7-6; TCRdb's D call of TRBD2 is untestable without DNA. The CDR3 has 18 amino acids. CDR1 is SGHVS, CDR2 FNYEAQ, per germline. This chain's CDR3 is CASSARFGTTRISYEQYF.

The chain joins TRBV18 to TRBJ2-5. This CDR3 has 14 residues. CDR1 and CDR2 from the germline V gene are KGHSH and LQKENI. The CDR3 reads CASSPTATLETQYF.

The rearrangement uses TRBV12-3 or TRBV12-4 and TRBJ1-5. The CDR3 length is 13 residues. The CDR3 loop reads CASTPQPNQPQHF.

V is TRBV29-1 and J is TRBJ2-1; TCRdb's D call, TRBD1, is unchecked because there is no DNA. CDR3 length: 13 residues. Germline V gene lookup returns CDR1 SQVTM and CDR2 ANQGSEA. CDR3 sequence: CSVEGAGGREQFF.

The genes are TRBV7-8 and TRBJ1-2. Germline CDR1 reads SGHVS; CDR2 reads FQNEAQ. The CDR3 runs 13 residues. The CDR3 loop is CASSLGGLGGYTF.

The chain combines TRBV18 with TRBJ2-2. This CDR3 region has 15 residues. Germline CDR1 reads KGHSH; CDR2 reads LQKENI. CDR3 amino acids: CASSPLADNTGELFF.